A single sample gave rise to the 20 T cell receptor beta chains below, sequenced in a study of T cell responses to AZD1222 COVID-19 vaccine. Data came from immunoSEQ multiplex PCR; TCRdb stores just in-frame clones and leaves some out. The sample carries tens of thousands of clones, around 85% recorded once. The specimen was peripheral blood, collected on day 0 of AZD1222 vaccination. These receptors came from an adult in good health.

The V and J genes are TRBV11-2 and TRBJ2-5; TRBD2 might be the D (5 bases). V lost 0 bases and J 1 base, leaving 9 bases between the germline ends. The CDR3 has 15 amino acids. Per the germline V gene, CDR1 is SGHAT and CDR2 is FQNNGV. This chain's CDR3 is CASSLDISGQETQYF. The DNA for the CDR3 is TGTGCCAGCAGCTTAGATATCAGCGGCCAAGAGACCCAGTACTTC.

The rearrangement joins TRBV29-1 to TRBJ2-1; D unresolved. Germline assignment: CDR1 SQVTM and CDR2 ANQGSEA. V was trimmed by 1 base and J by 4 bases, leaving 23 bases between them. The CDR3 has 18 amino acids. This CDR3 is CSVEARMLRNYGYNEQFF. The CDR3 coding sequence is TGCAGCGTTGAAGCTCGAATGCTTCGAAATTATGGGTACAATGAGCAGTTCTTC.

This sequence joins TRBV27 and TRBJ1-2; a possible D gene is TRBD1 (6 bases). V was trimmed by 4 bases and J by 7 bases, leaving 16 bases between them. The CDR3 is 14 residues long. Germline V gives CDR1 MNHEY, CDR2 SMNVEV (reference sequence). The DNA for the CDR3 is TGTGCCAGCAGTTCCCCTGAGGGGGGCTTTGGCTACACCTTC. Protein product: CASSSPEGGFGYTF.

This chain links TRBV7-2 with TRBJ1-1; tentative D call: TRBD1 (6 bases). The germline V gene has CDR1 SGHTA and CDR2 FQGNSA. This CDR3 is 18 amino acids long. The V end lost 0 bases, the J end lost 4 bases, and 21 bases lay between the germline ends. The CDR3 here is CASSLAPQGFRVSTEAFF. In nucleotides, the CDR3 is TGTGCCAGCAGCTTAGCGCCACAGGGTTTCAGGGTGAGCACTGAAGCTTTCTTT.

The chain has TRBV9 and TRBJ2-5, with 7 bases lining up with TRBD2. CDR1 and CDR2 from the germline V gene are SGDLS and YYNGEE. V dropped 0 bases and J dropped 1; count of bases not matched to a gene: 3. The CDR3 contains 15 residues. CDR3 nucleotides: TGTGCCAGCAGCGTAGAAGGCGGGAGCCAAGAGACCCAGTACTTC. It codes for CASSVEGGSQETQYF. Filled out from reference TRBV9 and TRBJ2-5, the complete variable domain reads DSGVTQTPKHLITATGQRVTLRCSPRSGDLSVYWYQQSLDQGLQFLIQYYNGEERAKGNILERFSAQQFPDLHSELNLSSLELGDSALYFCASSVEGGSQETQYFGPGTRLLVL.

The chain uses TRBV6-1 and TRBJ2-1; D not resolved. V lost 0 bases and J 0 bases, leaving 12 bases between the germline ends. The CDR3 has 17 residues. The germline V gene has CDR1 MNHNS and CDR2 SASEGT. The DNA of the CDR3 is TGTGCCAGCAGTGAAGCGGTCATCGTAAACTCCTACAATGAGCAGTTCTTC. Amino acid sequence: CASSEAVIVNSYNEQFF.

The chain carries TRBV19 and TRBJ1-2; D is unresolved. In germline, CDR1 is LNHDA, CDR2 SQIVND (reference sequence). Trimming removed 5 bases from V and 4 bases from J, with 11 bases in between. There are 13 residues in the CDR3. CDR3 DNA: TGTGCCAGTAGTCCGCCGGGATCCTATGGCTACACCTTC. Its translation is CASSPPGSYGYTF.

The chain has TRBV28 and TRBJ1-1; unclear D gene. The germline CDR1 and CDR2 sequences are MDHEN and SYDVKM. This CDR3 has 12 amino acids. Trimming removed 8 bases from V and 0 bases from J, with 7 bases in between. The CDR3 bases are TGTGCCAGCCATAGGTTGAACACTGAAGCTTTCTTT. Translating it yields CASHRLNTEAFF.

The chain combines TRBV11-2 with TRBJ2-3, with 9 nucleotides matching TRBD2. Losses at the gene ends were 5 bases for V and 9 bases for J; bases not matched to a gene: 12. CDR3 length: 15 amino acids. Germline V gene lookup returns CDR1 SGHAT and CDR2 FQNNGV. The CDR3 is CASSPNWASGITQYF. The CDR3 nucleotides are TGTGCCAGCAGCCCGAATTGGGCTAGCGGGATCACGCAGTATTTT.

The chain carries TRBV25-1 and TRBJ2-5; 7 bases are shared with TRBD1. The trim removed 7 bases at V and 5 bases at J, leaving 10 bases unmatched. This CDR3 has 14 residues. Germline loops: CDR1 MGHDK, CDR2 SYGVNS. DNA of the CDR3: TGTGCCAGCAAAGAACAGGGGTCTCGTGAGACCCAGTACTTC. Translating gives CASKEQGSRETQYF.

The chain is built from TRBV5-1 and TRBJ2-3; possible D gene TRBD2, 5 bases. The CDR3 spans 13 residues. Trimming stripped 3 bases from V and 2 bases from J, with 7 bases between. Germline V gene lookup returns CDR1 SGHRS and CDR2 YFSETQ. The CDR3 DNA reads TGCGCCAGCAGCTGGGAGATCACAGATACGCAGTATTTT. Protein: CASSWEITDTQYF.

The chain has TRBV4-1 and TRBJ1-5; D gene ambiguous. CDR1 and CDR2 from the germline V gene are MGHRA and YSYEKL. The CDR3 is 14 amino acids. V gave up 0 bases and J gave up 2 bases, with 5 bases separating them. CDR3 nucleotides: TGCGCCAGCAGCCAAGATGAGGGCAATCAGCCCCAGCATTTT. Translation: CASSQDEGNQPQHF.

The V call is TRBV19, the J call TRBJ1-4; perhaps TRBD1 as D (6 bases). The V gene's germline CDR1 is LNHDA and CDR2 SQIVND (reference sequence). V lost 6 bases and J lost 7, with 21 bases in between. CDR3 size: 16 residues. The CDR3 sequence is CASRQGQGIYGEKLFF. In DNA form, the CDR3 reads TGTGCCAGTAGGCAAGGTCAGGGGATATATGGTGAAAAACTGTTTTTT. The full variable domain, with the rest looked up from reference TRBV19 and TRBJ1-4, is DGGITQSPKYLFRKEGQNVTLSCEQNLNHDAMYWYRQDPGQGLRLIYYSQIVNDFQKGDIAEGYSVSREKKESFPLTVTSAQKNPTAFYLCASRQGQGIYGEKLFFGSGTQLSVL.

This chain connects TRBV3-1 (or the pseudogene TRBV3-2) to TRBJ2-7; D remains ambiguous. Germline CDR1 is LGHDT and CDR2 is YNNKEL (reference sequence). With 1 base removed from V and 4 bases from J, the gap between germline ends came to 11 bases. This CDR3 has 14 amino acids. The CDR3 region is CASSQGWESYEQYF. Here the CDR3 DNA reads TGTGCCAGCAGCCAAGGATGGGAAAGTTACGAGCAGTACTTC.

The V gene is TRBV29-1, the J gene TRBJ2-1, with TRBD2 matching over 13 bases. CDR1 is SQVTM, CDR2 ANQGSEA, per germline. The ends lost 5 bases at V and 9 bases at J; junction bases unmatched: 7. This CDR3 comprises 14 residues. The CDR3 DNA is TGCAGCGTTTCAGGACTAGCGGGAGAGGTTGAGCAGTTCTTC. Translating gives CSVSGLAGEVEQFF.

This chain links TRBV4-2 with TRBJ2-2; 8 positions agree with TRBD1. V was pared by 1 base and J by 9 bases, with 19 bases of the junction left unmatched. The germline V gene encodes CDR1 LGHNA and CDR2 YNFKEQ. The CDR3 runs to 19 residues. As DNA, the CDR3 is TGTGCCAGCAGCCAAGGGGTCGGACAGGGCATTGAATCCGGCTGGGAGCTGTTTTTT. Protein: CASSQGVGQGIESGWELFF.

The J gene is TRBJ2-7, the V gene TRBV6-5; 14 bases line up with TRBD2. Unmatched junction bases numbered 8, after V lost 2 bases and J lost 11 bases. Germline V gene data show CDR1 as MNHEY and CDR2 as SVGAGI. The CDR3 covers 15 residues. CDR3 bases: TGTGCCAGCAGTTACACCGGGACTAGCGGGAGTTTGGAGTACTTC. This sequence encodes CASSYTGTSGSLEYF.

V usage is TRBV4-1 and J usage is TRBJ1-2; tentatively, D is TRBD1 (5 bases). From germline, CDR1 is MGHRA and CDR2 YSYEKL. V was clipped by 5 bases and J by 3 bases, with 19 bases between them. The CDR3 has 16 amino acids. CDR3 DNA sequence: TGCGCCAGCAGCAAAGGGACGAGGGCGAGGGACTATGGCTACACCTTC. This codes for CASSKGTRARDYGYTF.

J is TRBJ2-3 and V is TRBV7-2; D unresolved. This CDR3 comprises 13 residues. Germline loops: CDR1 SGHTA, CDR2 FQGNSA. V lost 1 base and J 1 base, leaving 3 bases between the germline ends. DNA for the CDR3: TGTGCCAGCAGCTTAGTAGGCACAGATACGCAGTATTTT. Translating it yields CASSLVGTDTQYF.

This sequence joins TRBV6-5 and TRBJ2-1; 13 bases agree with TRBD2. V shed 8 bases, J shed 8 bases, and the junction held 9 bases outside the gene matches. CDR1 and CDR2 from the germline V gene are MNHEY and SVGAGI. The CDR3 contains 15 residues. Here the CDR3 DNA reads TGTGCCAGCCAAGGACTAGCGGGAGCGGGCGATGAGCAGTTCTTC. It encodes CASQGLAGAGDEQFF.